This TCR beta chain is drawn from a study of blood T cell repertoires in COVID-19. At the level of the study: Specimens from acute and convalescent COVID-19 originated in the United States, Italy and Spain.

Source study methods: Nucleated cell counts were estimated from reference gene primer amplification. TCRdb's copy holds only in-frame clones and misses some; the assay was immunoSEQ multiplex PCR. The V and J calls and clone size come from that table; D and trimming were worked out from the DNA. This sample yields roughly 83,000 clones, of which around 87% are seen a single time; 7% to 9% belongs to the top ten. The clonotype originates from an elderly man with active or convalescent COVID-19. Sequencing used peripheral blood.

CDR3: CASSQLAIAGPLGFTGELFF. CDR3 bases: TGCGCCAGCAGCCAACTTGCTATAGCGGGGCCCCTAGGTTTCACCGGGGAGCTGTTTTTT. V and J are TRBV4-1 and TRBJ2-2; 8 nucleotides match TRBD2. Losses at the gene ends were 2 bases for V and 4 bases for J; bases not matched to a gene: 18. Germline V gene data show CDR1 as MGHRA and CDR2 as YSYEKL. The CDR3 covers 20 residues.